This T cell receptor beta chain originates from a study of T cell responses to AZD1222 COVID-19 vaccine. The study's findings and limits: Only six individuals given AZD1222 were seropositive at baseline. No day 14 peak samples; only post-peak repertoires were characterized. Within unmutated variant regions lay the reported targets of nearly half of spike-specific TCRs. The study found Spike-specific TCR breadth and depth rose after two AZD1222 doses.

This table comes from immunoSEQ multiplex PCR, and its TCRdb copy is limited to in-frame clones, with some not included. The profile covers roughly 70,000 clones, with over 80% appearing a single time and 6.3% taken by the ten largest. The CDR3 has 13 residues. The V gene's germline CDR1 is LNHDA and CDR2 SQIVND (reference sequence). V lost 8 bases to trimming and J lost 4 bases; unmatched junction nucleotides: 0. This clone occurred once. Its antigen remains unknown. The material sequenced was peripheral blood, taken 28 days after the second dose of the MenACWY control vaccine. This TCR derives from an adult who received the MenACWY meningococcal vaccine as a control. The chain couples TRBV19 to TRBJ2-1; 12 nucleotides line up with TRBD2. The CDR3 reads CASLAGGYNEQFF. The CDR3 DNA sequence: TGTGCCAGTCTAGCGGGAGGGTACAATGAGCAGTTCTTC.